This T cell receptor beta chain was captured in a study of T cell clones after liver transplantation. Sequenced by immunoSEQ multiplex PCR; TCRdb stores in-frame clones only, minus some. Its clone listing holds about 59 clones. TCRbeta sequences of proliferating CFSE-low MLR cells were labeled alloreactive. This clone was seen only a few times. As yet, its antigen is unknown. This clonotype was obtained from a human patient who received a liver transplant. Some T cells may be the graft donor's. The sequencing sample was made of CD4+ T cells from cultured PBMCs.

CDR3 residues: CASSENPGRQYGYTF. As DNA, the CDR3 is TGTGCCAGCAGCGAAAATCCGGGCCGGCAATATGGCTACACCTTC. The V gene is TRBV9, the J gene TRBJ1-2, with D unclear. In germline, CDR1 is SGDLS, CDR2 YYNGEE. Trimming pared 3 bases from V and 5 bases from J, leaving 17 bases between. The CDR3 loop spans 15 amino acids.